The rows below give T cell receptor beta chains drawn from one sample of a study of blood T cell repertoires in COVID-19. The protocol was immunoSEQ multiplex PCR, while the TCRdb copy is restricted to in-frame clones and leaves out a portion. The sample has 200,000 to 250,000 clones, approximately 80% seen once; the top ten hold approximately 7.4%. The material sequenced was peripheral blood. The receptors stem from a woman aged 45 to 65 with acute or convalescent COVID-19. Both conserved end residues are part of each CDR3. Each record gives: V gene, J gene, CDR3 protein.

>TRBV4-1|TRBJ1-3
CASSPVDRSSGNTIYF
>TRBV28|TRBJ1-6
CASSIPGNSPLHF
>TRBV5-1|TRBJ2-3
CASGGQGATDTQYF
>TRBV6-5|TRBJ1-1
CASSSGGLMNTEAFF
>TRBV7-2|TRBJ1-6
CASSIKGQGNSPLHF
>TRBV10-1|TRBJ2-7
CASSPTLGADPYEQYF
>TRBV7-2|TRBJ2-5
CASSWTQEETQYF
>TRBV7-8|TRBJ1-3
CASSLRGQHSGNTIYF
>TRBV28|TRBJ2-1
CASSASGTERFLTYNEQFF
>TRBV7-3|TRBJ2-3
CASSLNPAGSTDTQYF
>TRBV2|TRBJ2-1
CASIPRPYNEQFF
>TRBV12-3/TRBV12-4|TRBJ1-1
CASSFPGAEAFF
>TRBV15|TRBJ2-7
CATSRAGVESYEQYF
>TRBV10-3|TRBJ1-2
CAISESGQGYGYTF
>TRBV11-2|TRBJ2-3
CASSPGLAGADTQYF
>TRBV3-1/TRBV3-2|TRBJ2-7
CASSLHNEGDRYEQYF
>TRBV24-1|TRBJ2-7
CATSDHRDRNEQYF
>TRBV2|TRBJ1-4
CASGGQPEKLFF
>TRBV6-5|TRBJ2-2
CASQGTSGGGELFF
>TRBV19|TRBJ1-5
CASSIGGRGSQPQHF
>TRBV24-1|TRBJ1-5
CATSQTGSNQPQHF
>TRBV3-1/TRBV3-2|TRBJ1-5
CASSQAGSDQPQHF
>TRBV3-1/TRBV3-2|TRBJ2-5
CASSPRLGTETQYF
>TRBV4-3|TRBJ1-4
CASSQGGLGNGEKLFF
>TRBV7-2|TRBJ2-6
CASSFPGGQYVLTF
>TRBV19|TRBJ1-1
CASSTEQGLGTEAFF
>TRBV27|TRBJ2-7
CASRAHSGRYEQYF
>TRBV9|TRBJ2-3
CASGSGQVTDTQYF
>TRBV28|TRBJ1-1
CASRARGMNTEAFF
>TRBV29-1|TRBJ2-1
CSVWEGRTSGYNEQFF
>TRBV24-1|TRBJ1-5
CATWTGDSNQPQHF
>TRBV6-1|TRBJ2-7
CASSEQGVAEQYF
>TRBV21-1|TRBJ1-6
CASSQGLEQEMDSPLHF
>TRBV11-1|TRBJ2-1
CASSSSSGGYNEQFF
>TRBV18|TRBJ2-2
CASSPIVAGITGELFF
>TRBV19|TRBJ2-3
CASSTLRSTDTQYF
>TRBV2|TRBJ2-3
CASSVDGGALTDTQYF
>TRBV7-2|TRBJ1-3
CASSLRGGAGNTIYF
>TRBV7-2|TRBJ2-3
CASSSDRGKTDTQYF
>TRBV14|TRBJ2-3
CASSPQGGSDTQYF
>TRBV7-9|TRBJ1-2
CASSLVDRPNYGYTF
>TRBV5-1|TRBJ1-3
CASSLEGGPSGNTIYF
>TRBV7-2|TRBJ2-7
CASSLEGVRDRPYEQYF
>TRBV11-2|TRBJ1-6
CASRPIRDRGSNSPLHF
>TRBV5-4|TRBJ2-1
CASSLMGRPPNNEQFF
>TRBV11-3|TRBJ2-1
CASSREGYNEQFF
>TRBV4-1|TRBJ2-3
CASSQVAGRPTDTQYF
>TRBV5-1|TRBJ1-1
CASSLSRQNTEAFF
>TRBV6-5|TRBJ2-7
CASGPLTRVYEQYF
>TRBV28|TRBJ1-5
CASSLLRGLRSNQPQHF
>TRBV23-1|TRBJ1-6
CASSQSGEGGSYNSPLHF
>TRBV5-1|TRBJ2-5
CASSLGPGFQETQYF
>TRBV28|TRBJ1-3
CASSRPTGTGNTIYF
>TRBV18|TRBJ1-6
CASSLGTDNSPLHF
>TRBV2|TRBJ2-5
CASSEVLGETQYF
>TRBV18|TRBJ2-4
CASSPPRLNIQYF